This passage covers 28 T cell receptor beta chains from one sample sequenced in a study of identical twins. Each CDR3 protein is one row after TCRdb ran MiXCR on the 5' RACE reads. The table lists some 1,600,000 distinct CDR3 sequences, less than 35% of them singletons. The sequencing sample was made of cord blood. The source of these receptors is a newborn girl in good health.

V and J are TRBV20-1 and TRBJ2-5; 8 bases are shared with TRBD2. The V segment lost 5 bases and the J segment 14 bases; nucleotides outside the gene matches: 22. The CDR3 totals 15 residues. CDR1 is DFQATT and CDR2 is SNEGSKA in the germline V gene (reference sequence). The DNA for the CDR3 is TGCAGTGCTGACAGACCGGGACTAGACAAAAGTCGCCTCTACTTC. It translates to CSADRPGLDKSRLYF.

This chain uses TRBV4-1 with TRBJ2-3; perhaps TRBD1 as D (6 bases). CDR3 length: 16 residues. Germline V gives CDR1 MGHRA, CDR2 YSYEKL. Trimming shortened V by 2 bases and J by 4 bases, and 16 bases separated the two germline ends. CDR3 protein: CASSQRDGGGPDTQYF. CDR3 DNA sequence: TGCGCCAGCAGCCAAAGGGATGGGGGCGGCCCAGATACGCAGTATTTT.

The chain has TRBV29-1 and TRBJ2-4; D might be TRBD2 (6 bases). V was pared by 4 bases and J by 0 bases, with 13 bases between. CDR3 length: 15 residues. Germline-derived CDR1 and CDR2 are SQVTM and ANQGSEA. The CDR3: CSVAEGTVAKNIQYF. CDR3 coding DNA: TGCAGCGTTGCGGAGGGGACGGTAGCCAAAAACATTCAGTACTTC.

A few counts support this clonotype. The J gene is TRBJ1-2, the V gene TRBV30; D is unclear. Germline CDR1 GTSNPN, CDR2 SVGIG (reference sequence). V was shortened by 2 bases and J by 4 bases, with 11 bases between the two germline ends. The CDR3 spans 13 residues. The CDR3 nucleotides are TGTGCCTGGAGTCTAGGAGGCATCTATGGCTACACCTTC. Protein: CAWSLGGIYGYTF.

V is TRBV20-1 and J is TRBJ1-4; 8 positions match TRBD1. The CDR3 has 15 residues. Unmatched junction bases numbered 10, after V lost 0 bases and J lost 10 bases. Germline V gene sequence: CDR1 DFQATT, CDR2 SNEGSKA (reference sequence). The CDR3 protein is CSARDPGSGGGKLFF. The CDR3 nucleotides read TGCAGTGCTAGAGACCCAGGTTCAGGGGGCGGAAAACTGTTTTTT.

The V and J genes are TRBV12-5 and TRBJ1-1; unclear D gene. V lost 4 bases and J 1 base, leaving 4 bases between the germline ends. CDR3 length equals 12 residues. Germline CDR1 reads LGHNT; CDR2 reads FRNRAP. The CDR3 here is CASGYGNTEAFF. In DNA form, the CDR3 reads TGTGCTAGTGGTTACGGGAACACTGAAGCTTTCTTT. Together with reference TRBV12-5 and TRBJ1-1, the CDR3 gives the full variable domain: DARVTQTPRHKVTEMGQEVTMRCQPILGHNTVFWYRQTMMQGLELLAYFRNRAPLDDSGMPKDRFSAEMPDATLATLKIQPSEPRDSAVYFCASGYGNTEAFFGQGTRLTVV.

The gene calls are TRBV2 and TRBJ1-5, with 7 bases that match TRBD1. V trimming: 4 bases; J trimming: 11 bases; junction bases outside the gene matches: 8. The CDR3 is 13 residues long. Per the germline V gene, CDR1 is SNHLY and CDR2 is FYNNEI. The CDR3 region is CASSVRGAGTQHF. In nucleotides, the CDR3 is TGTGCCAGCAGTGTCAGGGGGGCGGGCACCCAGCATTTT.

This clonotype was counted at least ten times. The chain carries TRBV12-3 or TRBV12-4 and TRBJ2-1; maybe TRBD2 (6 bases). Trimming cost V 5 bases and J 9 bases, with 20 bases left between them. This CDR3 spans 15 amino acids. The CDR3 DNA follows: TGTGCCAGCAGTCCAACCTCAAGTCAAGCGGGTGAGCAGTTCTTC. Its protein is CASSPTSSQAGEQFF.

This clonotype was seen many times. The genes are TRBV7-2 and TRBJ1-5, with D perhaps matching TRBD1 (5 bases). The CDR3 totals 15 residues. Trimming pared 5 bases from V and 1 base from J, leaving 12 bases between. Germline CDR1 is SGHTA and CDR2 is FQGNSA. CDR3 protein: CASSIKGLSNQPQHF. In DNA form, the CDR3 reads TGTGCCAGCAGCATAAAGGGGTTGAGCAATCAGCCCCAGCATTTT.

The gene calls are TRBV2 and TRBJ2-5; TRBD2 might be the D (6 bases). The germline gives CDR1 SNHLY, CDR2 FYNNEI. Trimming pared 2 bases from V and 1 base from J, leaving 14 bases between. The CDR3 loop spans 16 amino acids. CDR3 nucleotide sequence: TGTGCCAGCAGTGAAAGCTTGTGGGACTTCCAAGAGACCCAGTACTTC. Its protein is CASSESLWDFQETQYF.

J is TRBJ2-1 and V is TRBV24-1, with D tentatively TRBD1 (5 bases). The CDR3 is 16 amino acids. V was cut by 4 bases and J by 0 bases, with 12 bases left in between. Germline V gene lookup returns CDR1 KGHDR and CDR2 SFDVKD. The CDR3 region is CATSEGGAPSYNEQFF. The CDR3 DNA is TGTGCCACCAGTGAAGGTGGGGCCCCCTCCTACAATGAGCAGTTCTTC.

In its sample, this clonotype was seen many times. CDR3 DNA: TGCAGTGCTGGACTAGCGGGAGCCTACAATGAGCAGTTCTTC. Amino acids: CSAGLAGAYNEQFF. This chain joins TRBV20-1 and TRBJ2-1, with 13 bases fitting TRBD2. From germline, CDR1 is DFQATT and CDR2 SNEGSKA (reference sequence). V lost 5 bases and J lost 2; bases outside the gene matches: 0. CDR3 length equals 14 residues.

The rearrangement links TRBV28 to TRBJ2-2; D gene ambiguous. V lost 6 bases to trimming and J lost 5 bases, with 16 bases between them. Germline V gene sequence: CDR1 MDHEN, CDR2 SYDVKM. CDR3 length: 15 residues. This CDR3 is CASSRMGTRTGELFF. CDR3 DNA: TGTGCCAGCAGCCGGATGGGAACGAGAACCGGGGAGCTGTTTTTT.

This clonotype was detected only a few times. This chain links TRBV25-1 with TRBJ2-3, with 8 bases identical to TRBD2. CDR3 length: 14 amino acids. Germline trimming cut 2 bases from V and 4 bases from J; bases unmatched to any gene: 2. Looked up from germline, CDR1 is MGHDK and CDR2 is SYGVNS. The CDR3 DNA is TGTGCCAGCAGTGAACGGGGGGGGGCAGATACGCAGTATTTT. It translates to CASSERGGADTQYF. The full variable domain, with the rest looked up from reference TRBV25-1 and TRBJ2-3, is EADIYQTPRYLVIGTGKKITLECSQTMGHDKMYWYQQDPGMELHLIHYSYGVNSTEKGDLSSESTVSRIRTEHFPLTLESARPSHTSQYLCASSERGGADTQYFGPGTRLTVL.

The CDR3 DNA sequence: TGTGCCAGCTTAAACAGGGCGGCGCACAATGAGCAGTTCTTC. As protein: CASLNRAAHNEQFF. The rearrangement joins TRBV13 to TRBJ2-1; a possible D gene is TRBD1 (6 bases). The germline V and J ends were trimmed by 8 bases and 5 bases, with 16 bases remaining between them. The CDR3 extends over 14 amino acids. Germline V gene lookup returns CDR1 PRHDT and CDR2 FYEKMQ (reference sequence).

The table lists this clonotype with many counts. The V gene is TRBV4-2, the J gene TRBJ2-5, with 7 bases aligning to TRBD1. Trimming at V came to 0 bases and at J to 6 bases, leaving 7 bases not matched to a gene. This CDR3 is 15 amino acids long. Germline assignment: CDR1 LGHNA and CDR2 YNFKEQ. This CDR3 is CASSQDRIGGKTQYF. The CDR3 coding sequence is TGTGCCAGCAGCCAAGATCGTATAGGGGGCAAGACCCAGTACTTC.

The genes are TRBV6-6 and TRBJ2-3; 15 bases align to TRBD2. CDR1 and CDR2 from the germline V gene are MNHNY and SVGAGI (reference sequence). The CDR3 runs 17 residues. With V trimmed by 8 bases and J by 4 bases, 10 bases remained unmatched. Here the CDR3 reads CASLIRTSGGAPDTQYF. CDR3 bases: TGTGCCAGCCTGATCCGGACTAGCGGGGGGGCACCAGATACGCAGTATTTT.

This clonotype was seen many times. The V call is TRBV6-5, the J call TRBJ2-7; D gene unclear. The CDR3 has 13 residues. CDR1 MNHEY and CDR2 SVGAGI come from the germline V gene. V lost 5 bases and J lost 3, with 11 bases in between. The CDR3 sequence is CASSHPYGYEQYF. CDR3 nucleotides: TGTGCCAGCAGTCACCCCTATGGCTACGAGCAGTACTTC.

The sample holds a few counts of this clonotype. V is TRBV20-1 and J is TRBJ1-5, with D possibly TRBD1 on 5 matching bases. The length of the CDR3 is 16 residues. CDR1 and CDR2 from the germline V gene are DFQATT and SNEGSKA (reference sequence). V lost 0 bases, J lost 0 bases, and 12 bases lay in between. This chain's CDR3 is CSARDGGGYSNQPQHF. In DNA form, the CDR3 reads TGCAGTGCTAGAGACGGCGGGGGTTATAGCAATCAGCCCCAGCATTTT.

V is TRBV7-2 and J is TRBJ1-2, with D maybe TRBD1 (5 bases). CDR1 and CDR2 (germline): SGHTA, FQGNSA. Trimming pared 4 bases from V and 0 bases from J, leaving 24 bases between. This CDR3 spans 19 amino acids. The CDR3 coding sequence is TGTGCCAGCAGCTCACCATTCGGGGCAGGCGGTAAAGCTAACTATGGCTACACCTTC. Protein: CASSSPFGAGGKANYGYTF.

V gene TRBV4-1 combines with J gene TRBJ2-7, with D perhaps TRBD2 (5 bases). CDR3 size: 17 residues. With 0 bases removed from V and 0 bases from J, the gap between germline ends came to 15 bases. Looked up from germline, CDR1 is MGHRA and CDR2 is YSYEKL. The chain's CDR3 is CASSQDDGKRSSYEQYF. Written as DNA, the CDR3 is TGCGCCAGCAGCCAAGATGACGGGAAGCGGAGCTCCTACGAGCAGTACTTC.

To note about this clonotype: This could be a read error, since a much larger clone is one nucleotide away. The rearrangement links TRBV11-2 to TRBJ1-2, with no clear D. Per germline, CDR1 SGHAT and CDR2 FQNNGV. The CDR3 is 18 residues long. Trimming removed 4 bases from V and 3 bases from J, with 24 bases in between. Written as DNA, the CDR3 is TGTGCCAGCAGCTCTTTACGGGGTCCCGCCAAGGTTGACTATGGCTACACCTTC. It codes for CASSSLRGPAKVDYGYTF.

CDR3 nucleotide sequence: TGCGCCAGCAGCTCCCATAGCGGGACCCTCGAGCAGTACTTC. This translates into CASSSHSGTLEQYF. V is TRBV5-1 and J is TRBJ2-7, with 8 bases aligning to TRBD2. The CDR3 is 14 residues long. The V gene's germline CDR1 is SGHRS and CDR2 YFSETQ. V lost 3 bases to trimming and J lost 6 bases; unmatched junction nucleotides: 8.

The V call is TRBV20-1, the J call TRBJ2-7, with a possible D match to TRBD2 (6 bases). Germline lookup yields CDR1 DFQATT and CDR2 SNEGSKA (reference sequence). Trimming removed 6 bases at V and 3 bases at J, with 24 bases between. CDR3 length: 16 residues. The CDR3 DNA reads as TGCAGTGCAGGCCTGACCGGGACTCCTAGGGGCTACGAGCAGTACTTC. This gives the protein CSAGLTGTPRGYEQYF.

This clonotype has only a few counts. The V call is TRBV28, the J call TRBJ2-1; 8 positions agree with TRBD1. V was clipped by 3 bases and J by 0 bases; unmatched bases: 4. The CDR3 totals 16 residues. The V gene's germline CDR1 is MDHEN and CDR2 SYDVKM. This CDR3 reads CASSFTGTGSYNEQFF. CDR3 sequence (DNA): TGTGCCAGCAGTTTCACCGGGACAGGCTCCTACAATGAGCAGTTCTTC.

The chain joins TRBV20-1 to TRBJ2-3; 8 positions match TRBD2. CDR3 length: 14 residues. V was pared by 6 bases and J by 2 bases, with 7 bases of the junction left unmatched. Germline lookup yields CDR1 DFQATT and CDR2 SNEGSKA (reference sequence). Written as DNA, the CDR3 is TGCAGTGCCCCTAGCGGGTGGGCCACAGATACGCAGTATTTT. This gives the protein CSAPSGWATDTQYF.

The J gene is TRBJ1-5, the V gene TRBV6-6; no reliable D call. The CDR3 is 16 residues long. V was shortened by 0 bases and J by 5 bases, with 14 bases between the two germline ends. CDR1 is MNHNY, CDR2 SVGAGI, per germline (reference sequence). CDR3 residues: CASSYSSFRVDQPQHF. The CDR3 nucleotides read TGTGCCAGCAGTTACTCGAGTTTTAGGGTCGATCAGCCCCAGCATTTT.

Here the CDR3 reads CASSRASGTDTQYF. CDR3 DNA sequence: TGTGCCAGCAGCAGAGCATCCGGCACAGATACGCAGTATTTT. V gene TRBV3-1 combines with J gene TRBJ2-3; no definite D call. CDR3 size: 14 residues. Germline-derived CDR1 and CDR2 are LGHDT and YNNKEL (reference sequence). Trimming removed 5 bases from V and 1 base from J, with 10 bases in between.